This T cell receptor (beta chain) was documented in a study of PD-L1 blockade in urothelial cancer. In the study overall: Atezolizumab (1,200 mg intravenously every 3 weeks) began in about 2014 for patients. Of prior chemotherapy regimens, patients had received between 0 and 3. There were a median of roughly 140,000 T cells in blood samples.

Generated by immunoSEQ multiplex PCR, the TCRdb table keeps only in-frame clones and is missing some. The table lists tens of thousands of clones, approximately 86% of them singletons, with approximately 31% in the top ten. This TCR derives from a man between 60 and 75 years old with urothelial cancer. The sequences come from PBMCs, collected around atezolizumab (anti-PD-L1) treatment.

CDR3 DNA: TGTGCCAGCAGCTACCAACGGGACAGCACTGAAGCTTTCTTT. It encodes CASSYQRDSTEAFF. The rearrangement uses TRBV11-2 and TRBJ1-1; 7 nucleotides agree with TRBD1. V shed 4 bases and J 4 bases; nucleotides not matched to a gene: 6. The CDR3 has 14 residues. Germline V CDR1 and CDR2: SGHAT, FQNNGV.